One and the same sample provided the 28 T cell receptor beta chains below, sequenced in a study of identical twins. From the 5' RACE reads, TCRdb called clonotypes with MiXCR, one entry per CDR3 protein. The sample records some 100,000 distinct CDR3 sequences, under 6.5% being singletons. Sequences were obtained from memory T cells sorted from blood. Every receptor here comes from a woman aged 45-60 years in good health.

This clonotype was seen repeatedly, ten times or more. This chain uses TRBV5-1 with TRBJ2-1; perhaps TRBD1 as D (6 bases). Per the germline V gene, CDR1 is SGHRS and CDR2 is YFSETQ. The CDR3 is 17 residues long. The ends were cut back, 4 bases at V and 0 bases at J, with 17 bases in the middle. CDR3 residues: CASSTRQAPSSYNEQFF. The CDR3 DNA reads TGCGCCAGCAGCACTCGACAGGCCCCGAGCTCCTACAATGAGCAGTTCTTC.

This clonotype was counted ten times or more. V and J are TRBV19 and TRBJ1-4; D not resolved. Germline V gene sequence: CDR1 LNHDA, CDR2 SQIVND (reference sequence). CDR3 length equals 13 residues. Trimming pared 6 bases from V and 1 base from J, leaving 6 bases between. The CDR3 spells CASRWQTNEKLFF. CDR3 in DNA: TGTGCCAGTAGATGGCAAACTAATGAAAAACTGTTTTTT. The full variable domain, with the rest looked up from reference TRBV19 and TRBJ1-4, is DGGITQSPKYLFRKEGQNVTLSCEQNLNHDAMYWYRQDPGQGLRLIYYSQIVNDFQKGDIAEGYSVSREKKESFPLTVTSAQKNPTAFYLCASRWQTNEKLFFGSGTQLSVL.

This clonotype was found many times. The chain couples TRBV19 to TRBJ2-1; 13 bases map to TRBD2. V was pared by 9 bases and J by 2 bases, with 7 bases of the junction left unmatched. Germline V lookup: CDR1 LNHDA, CDR2 SQIVND (reference sequence). The CDR3 is 16 amino acids. In nucleotides, the CDR3 is TGTGCCAGCGGGACTAGCGGGATAAAGCCCTACAATGAGCAGTTCTTC. Its translation: CASGTSGIKPYNEQFF.

The V and J genes are TRBV6-4 and TRBJ2-1, with 11 bases aligning to TRBD2. Germline lookup yields CDR1 MRHNA and CDR2 SNTAGT. The J segment lost 10 bases and the V segment lost 0 bases, leaving 17 bases of the junction unmatched. This CDR3 is 19 amino acids long. The CDR3: CASSDSPLLAGEGSVEQFF. For the CDR3, the DNA is TGTGCCAGCAGTGACTCTCCTCTACTAGCGGGAGAGGGGTCGGTCGAGCAGTTCTTC.

This clonotype occurred many times. CDR3 residues: CASSPGQGTPYEQYF. The CDR3 DNA reads TGTGCCAGCAGTCCAGGACAGGGAACCCCCTACGAGCAGTACTTC. This chain uses TRBV6-5 with TRBJ2-7; 8 positions match TRBD1. CDR3 length: 15 residues. Germline CDR1 MNHEY, CDR2 SVGAGI. V trimming: 5 bases; J trimming: 2 bases; junction bases outside the gene matches: 8.

This clonotype was recorded a few times. This rearrangement joins TRBV20-1 to TRBJ2-5, with 8 bases aligning to TRBD2. Trimming at V came to 3 bases and at J to 1 base, leaving 7 bases not matched to a gene. The CDR3 contains 15 residues. Germline V CDR1 and CDR2: DFQATT, SNEGSKA (reference sequence). CDR3 loop: CSARVGAGGQETQYF. DNA for the CDR3: TGCAGTGCTAGGGTCGGGGCGGGAGGCCAAGAGACCCAGTACTTC.

This clonotype was detected many times. The CDR3 protein is CASSYQGSTDTQYF. The CDR3 DNA is TGTGCCAGCAGTTACCAGGGGAGCACAGATACGCAGTATTTT. This rearrangement joins TRBV12-3 or TRBV12-4 to TRBJ2-3; D might be TRBD1 (6 bases). V gave up 4 bases and J gave up 0 bases, with 8 bases separating them. This CDR3 has 14 residues.

This clonotype was observed once. This chain joins TRBV11-2 and TRBJ2-5; 7 positions agree with TRBD2. The CDR3 has 16 residues. V was clipped by 0 bases and J by 4 bases; unmatched bases: 8. The germline CDR1 and CDR2 sequences are SGHAT and FQNNGV. The CDR3, as DNA: TGTGCCAGCAGCTTAGACCCGACTAGCTGGGGAGAGACCCAGTACTTC. Amino acids: CASSLDPTSWGETQYF.

This clonotype has a handful of counts. The genes are TRBV20-1 and TRBJ1-1, with D perhaps matching TRBD1 (6 bases). Germline V gene sequence: CDR1 DFQATT, CDR2 SNEGSKA (reference sequence). The CDR3 is 14 amino acids. With 4 bases removed from V and 2 bases from J, the gap between germline ends came to 14 bases. DNA of the CDR3: TGCAGTGCTACCCCCGGGGGGCAAAACACTGAAGCTTTCTTT. Protein sequence: CSATPGGQNTEAFF.

This clonotype was picked up many times. The V call is TRBV7-9, the J call TRBJ2-1; D is ambiguous. V was cut by 2 bases and J by 6 bases, with 14 bases left in between. This CDR3 is 15 amino acids long. Germline V gives CDR1 SEHNR, CDR2 FQNEAQ (reference sequence). CDR3 in amino acids: CASSLLPLSGNEQFF. The CDR3 nucleotides are TGTGCCAGCAGCTTATTACCCCTGTCAGGCAATGAGCAGTTCTTC.

At least ten counts were recorded for this clonotype. V gene TRBV9 combines with J gene TRBJ2-3, with D perhaps matching TRBD1 (5 bases). The CDR3 extends over 17 amino acids. Trimming stripped 4 bases from V and 1 base from J, with 19 bases between. CDR1 SGDLS and CDR2 YYNGEE come from the germline V gene. The CDR3 spells CASSSHGAFKRTDTQYF. The CDR3, as DNA: TGTGCCAGCAGCTCCCATGGGGCGTTTAAACGCACAGATACGCAGTATTTT.

This clonotype was seen many times. Germline and junction disagree at one end, which may indicate a read error. The genes are TRBV20-1 and TRBJ2-3, with 7 positions matching TRBD1. Germline assignment: CDR1 DFQATT and CDR2 SNEGSKA (reference sequence). The CDR3 loop spans 17 amino acids. The CDR3 loop is CSARGSEGGSTADTQYF. The CDR3 DNA is TGCAGTGCGAGAGGGTCCGAAGGGGGCAGTACGGCAGATACGCAGTATTTT.

The gene calls are TRBV3-1 and TRBJ2-1; tentatively, D is TRBD2 (5 bases). Germline V CDR1 and CDR2: LGHDT, YNNKEL (reference sequence). The V gene lost 2 bases and the J gene lost 10 bases, with 12 bases spanning the gap. This CDR3 comprises 13 residues. The CDR3 is CASSQWRVEEQFF. For the CDR3, the DNA is TGTGCCAGCAGCCAATGGCGGGTAGAAGAGCAGTTCTTC.

The rearrangement links TRBV14 to TRBJ1-2; 8 nucleotides align to TRBD1. Germline CDR1 SGHDN, CDR2 FVKESK. Germline trimming cut 1 base from V and 8 bases from J; bases unmatched to any gene: 3. The CDR3 length is 13 residues. The CDR3 loop is CASSQVTGGGYTF. DNA of the CDR3: TGTGCCAGCAGCCAAGTAACAGGGGGAGGCTACACCTTC. The full variable domain, with the rest looked up from reference TRBV14 and TRBJ1-2, is EAGVTQFPSHSVIEKGQTVTLRCDPISGHDNLYWYRRVMGKEIKFLLHFVKESKQDESGMPNNRFLAERTGGTYSTLKVQPAELEDSGVYFCASSQVTGGGYTFGSGTRLTVV.

This clonotype was seen ten or more times. The chain employs TRBV5-5 and TRBJ2-7; weak D call: TRBD1 (6 bases). The V gene lost 4 bases and the J gene lost 5 bases, with 16 bases spanning the gap. There are 14 residues in the CDR3. Germline assignment: CDR1 SGHKS and CDR2 YYEKEE (reference sequence). The CDR3 is CASSPGPGAHEQYV. The CDR3 region has the DNA TGTGCCAGCAGCCCGGGACCAGGGGCCCACGAGCAGTACGTC.

This clonotype has at least ten counts. The chain joins TRBV4-2 to TRBJ2-5; a weak D match, TRBD2 (6 bases). The germline V gene has CDR1 LGHNA and CDR2 YNFKEQ. The CDR3 length is 13 residues. Trimming shortened V by 1 base and J by 4 bases, and 7 bases separated the two germline ends. The CDR3, as DNA: TGTGCCAGCAGCCAAGTGGAGGGAGAGACCCAGTACTTC. Its protein is CASSQVEGETQYF.

In its sample, this clonotype was seen many times. The rearrangement joins TRBV6-1 to TRBJ1-4; 8 bases line up with TRBD1. Trimming cost V 6 bases and J 1 base; bases outside gene matches: 4. Germline CDR1 reads MNHNS; CDR2 reads SASEGT. The CDR3 is made up of 15 amino acids. The CDR3 region has the DNA TGTGCCAGCAGGGCCGACAGGGGAACTAATGAAAAACTGTTTTTT. Translating gives CASRADRGTNEKLFF.

This clonotype was seen ten or more times. The chain employs TRBV24-1 and TRBJ2-1; 12 bases line up with TRBD2. Germline V lookup: CDR1 KGHDR, CDR2 SFDVKD. The ends lost 3 bases at V and 10 bases at J; junction bases unmatched: 12. There are 17 residues in the CDR3. The CDR3 loop is CATSDHGLAGSPREQFF. DNA of the CDR3: TGTGCCACCAGTGATCACGGACTAGCGGGGTCTCCGCGGGAGCAGTTCTTC.

This clonotype was observed many times. DNA for the CDR3: TGTGCCAGCAGCCCCGGGACTAGTAGAGCTGAGCAGTTCTTC. It encodes CASSPGTSRAEQFF. This chain joins TRBV3-1 and TRBJ2-1, with 8 bases matching TRBD2. CDR1 and CDR2 (germline): LGHDT, YNNKEL (reference sequence). The CDR3 is 14 residues long. The junction had 8 bases not matched to a gene; V was cut back by 4 bases and J by 9 bases.

This clonotype was detected ten times or more. V usage is TRBV24-1 and J usage is TRBJ2-3, with D hard to call. V was cut by 4 bases and J by 3 bases, with 10 bases left in between. Germline assignment: CDR1 KGHDR and CDR2 SFDVKD. The CDR3 sequence is 14 residues long. The CDR3: CATSDYGATDTQYF. In DNA, the CDR3 is TGTGCCACCAGTGACTATGGAGCGACAGATACGCAGTATTTT.

This clonotype was picked up a small number of times. The V gene is TRBV5-6, the J gene TRBJ2-5; TRBD1 or TRBD2 may be the D gene (6 bases each). Trimming removed 7 bases at V and 5 bases at J, with 24 bases between. This CDR3 comprises 16 residues. The V gene's germline CDR1 is SGHDT and CDR2 YYEEEE. In DNA form, the CDR3 reads TGTGCCAGCCTACCCTGGGGCGGGGCAGGGGTGGAGACCCAGTACTTC. This encodes CASLPWGGAGVETQYF.

This clonotype was counted ten times or more. V usage is TRBV15 and J usage is TRBJ1-2; D ambiguous. The CDR3 length is 14 residues. Looked up from germline, CDR1 is LNHNV and CDR2 is YYDKDF (reference sequence). Trimming removed 0 bases from V and 8 bases from J, with 13 bases in between. The CDR3 loop reads CATSRDGPGRGYTF. The CDR3 nucleotides read TGTGCCACCAGCAGAGATGGGCCGGGTCGGGGCTACACCTTC.

In its sample, this clonotype was seen many times. The chain recombines TRBV20-1 with TRBJ2-5, with 11 bases lining up with TRBD2. Germline V gene lookup returns CDR1 DFQATT and CDR2 SNEGSKA (reference sequence). The CDR3 spans 16 residues. After removal of 0 bases from V and 2 bases from J, the junction contained 5 bases not matched to a gene. The CDR3 region has the DNA TGCAGTGCTAGAGATTTAGCGGGAGGGCCACAAGAGACCCAGTACTTC. Translated: CSARDLAGGPQETQYF.

This clonotype was seen at least ten times. The chain combines TRBV7-8 with TRBJ2-7; D perhaps matches TRBD2 (5 bases). Deletions cut 4 bases from V and 7 bases from J, with 17 bases between. Germline lookup yields CDR1 SGHVS and CDR2 FQNEAQ. CDR3 length: 14 residues. This CDR3 reads CASSSVTGFGEQYF. DNA of the CDR3: TGTGCCAGCAGCTCCGTTACGGGATTTGGGGAGCAGTACTTC.

This clonotype was recorded many times. The chain employs TRBV4-2 and TRBJ2-3; 9 bases map to TRBD2. Germline values: CDR1 LGHNA, CDR2 YNFKEQ. The trim removed 0 bases at V and 4 bases at J, leaving 5 bases unmatched. The CDR3 is 16 residues long. The CDR3 region has the DNA TGTGCCAGCAGCCAAGAGAGACTAGCGGTCCCAGATACGCAGTATTTT. It encodes CASSQERLAVPDTQYF.

This clonotype was seen ten or more times. The junction differs from germline at one of its ends, possibly a read error. The chain carries TRBV12-3 or TRBV12-4 and TRBJ1-2; TRBD1 matches 8 bases. This CDR3 contains 11 residues. In DNA, the CDR3 is TGTGCCAGCAGTGGTAGGACAGGGCCCCGCTTC. This encodes CASSGRTGPRF.

The V and J genes are TRBV15 and TRBJ2-5; 10 nucleotides align to TRBD2. This CDR3 has 17 amino acids. Germline CDR1 is LNHNV and CDR2 is YYDKDF (reference sequence). V lost 2 bases to trimming and J lost 5 bases; unmatched junction nucleotides: 11. The CDR3 reads CATSRSGGGGLAETQYF. The CDR3 bases are TGTGCCACCAGCAGATCAGGGGGCGGGGGACTAGCGGAGACCCAGTACTTC.

The table lists this clonotype with a few counts. This rearrangement joins TRBV7-9 to TRBJ2-1; 8 bases are a match to TRBD1. V lost 2 bases, J lost 7 bases, and 7 bases stayed unmatched. Germline V gives CDR1 SEHNR, CDR2 FQNEAQ (reference sequence). This CDR3 spans 15 amino acids. CDR3 DNA: TGTGCCAGCAGCTTATCCATGAACAGGGGGAATGAGCAGTTCTTC. Amino acids: CASSLSMNRGNEQFF.